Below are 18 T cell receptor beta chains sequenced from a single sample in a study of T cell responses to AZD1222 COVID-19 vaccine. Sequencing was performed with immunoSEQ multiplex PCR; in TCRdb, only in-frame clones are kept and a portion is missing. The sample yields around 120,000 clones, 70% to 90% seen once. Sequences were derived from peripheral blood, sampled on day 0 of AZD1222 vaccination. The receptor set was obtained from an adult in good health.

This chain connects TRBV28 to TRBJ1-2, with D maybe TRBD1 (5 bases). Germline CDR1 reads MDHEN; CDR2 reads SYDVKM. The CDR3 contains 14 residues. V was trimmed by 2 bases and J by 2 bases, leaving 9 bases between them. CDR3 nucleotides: TGTGCCAGCAGTTTAAATGAGGGGAACTATGGCTACACCTTC. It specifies CASSLNEGNYGYTF.

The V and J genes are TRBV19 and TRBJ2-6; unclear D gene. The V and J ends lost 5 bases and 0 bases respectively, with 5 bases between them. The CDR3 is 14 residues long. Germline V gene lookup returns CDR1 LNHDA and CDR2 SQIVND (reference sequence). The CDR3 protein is CASSATSGANVLTF. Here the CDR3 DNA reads TGTGCCAGTAGTGCTACCTCTGGGGCCAACGTCCTGACTTTC.

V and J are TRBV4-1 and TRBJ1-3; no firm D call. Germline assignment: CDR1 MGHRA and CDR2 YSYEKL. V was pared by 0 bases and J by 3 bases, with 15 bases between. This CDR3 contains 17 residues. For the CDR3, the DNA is TGCGCCAGCAGCCAAGATGGGTACAGTCCACTTGGAAACACCATATATTTT. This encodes CASSQDGYSPLGNTIYF.

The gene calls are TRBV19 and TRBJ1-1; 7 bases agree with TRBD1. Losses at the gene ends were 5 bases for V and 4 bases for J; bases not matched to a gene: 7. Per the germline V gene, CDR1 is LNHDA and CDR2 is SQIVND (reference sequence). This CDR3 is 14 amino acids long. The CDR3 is CASSLLTGATEAFF. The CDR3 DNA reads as TGTGCCAGTAGTCTTCTAACAGGGGCCACTGAAGCTTTCTTT. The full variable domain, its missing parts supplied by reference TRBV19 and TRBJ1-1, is DGGITQSPKYLFRKEGQNVTLSCEQNLNHDAMYWYRQDPGQGLRLIYYSQIVNDFQKGDIAEGYSVSREKKESFPLTVTSAQKNPTAFYLCASSLLTGATEAFFGQGTRLTVV.

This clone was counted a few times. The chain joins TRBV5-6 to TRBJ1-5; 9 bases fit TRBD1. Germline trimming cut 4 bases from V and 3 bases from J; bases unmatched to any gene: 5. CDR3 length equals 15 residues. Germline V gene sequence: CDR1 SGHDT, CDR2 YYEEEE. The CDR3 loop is CASSAWDRVNQPQHF. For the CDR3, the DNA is TGTGCCAGCAGCGCGTGGGACAGGGTCAATCAGCCCCAGCATTTT.

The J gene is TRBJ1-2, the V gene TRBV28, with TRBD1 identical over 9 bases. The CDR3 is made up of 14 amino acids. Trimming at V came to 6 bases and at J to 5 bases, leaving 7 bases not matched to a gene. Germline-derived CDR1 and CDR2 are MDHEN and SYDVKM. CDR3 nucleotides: TGTGCCAGCAGGGTGACAGGGGGAACTTATGGCTACACCTTC. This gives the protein CASRVTGGTYGYTF.

The CDR3 DNA reads TGTGCCACCACCTACGGGGGGGGGCGAGATCAGCCCCAGCATTTT. It yields the protein CATTYGGGRDQPQHF. The rearrangement uses TRBV24-1 and TRBJ1-5; possibly TRBD1 for D (6 bases). This CDR3 spans 15 amino acids. V was pared by 8 bases and J by 5 bases, with 18 bases between. Germline CDR1 KGHDR, CDR2 SFDVKD.

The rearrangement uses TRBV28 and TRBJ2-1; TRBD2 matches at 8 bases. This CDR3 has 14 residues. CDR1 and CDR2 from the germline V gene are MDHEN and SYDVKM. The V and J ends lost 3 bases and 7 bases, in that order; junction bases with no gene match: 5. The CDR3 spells CASSFGTRQNEQFF. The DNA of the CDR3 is TGTGCCAGCAGTTTCGGGACTAGGCAGAATGAGCAGTTCTTC.

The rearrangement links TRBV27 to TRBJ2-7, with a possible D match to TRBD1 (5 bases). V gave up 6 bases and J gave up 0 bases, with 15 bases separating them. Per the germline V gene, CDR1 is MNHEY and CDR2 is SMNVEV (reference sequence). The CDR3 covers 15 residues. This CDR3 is CASSRPQGNSYEQYF. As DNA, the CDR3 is TGTGCCAGCAGCCGCCCGCAGGGAAACTCCTACGAGCAGTACTTC.

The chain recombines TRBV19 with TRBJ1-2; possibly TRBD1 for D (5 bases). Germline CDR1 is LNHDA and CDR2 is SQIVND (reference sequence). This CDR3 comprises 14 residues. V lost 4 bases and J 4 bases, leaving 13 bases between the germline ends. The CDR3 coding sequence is TGTGCCAGTAGTACGAGAGGGACGGGCTATGGCTACACCTTC. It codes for CASSTRGTGYGYTF.

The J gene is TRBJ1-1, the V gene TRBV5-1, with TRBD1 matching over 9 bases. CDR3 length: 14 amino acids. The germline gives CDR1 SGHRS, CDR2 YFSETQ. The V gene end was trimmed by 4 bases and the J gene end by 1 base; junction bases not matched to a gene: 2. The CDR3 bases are TGCGCCAGCAGCCAGGACAGGGGGAACACTGAAGCTTTCTTT. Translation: CASSQDRGNTEAFF.

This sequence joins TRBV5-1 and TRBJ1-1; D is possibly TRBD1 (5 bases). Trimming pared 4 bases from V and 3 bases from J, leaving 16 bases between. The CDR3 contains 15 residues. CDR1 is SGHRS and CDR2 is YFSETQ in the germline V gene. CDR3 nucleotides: TGCGCCAGCAGCGAGGGGTCTCGCGGGGACACTGAAGCTTTCTTT. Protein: CASSEGSRGDTEAFF.

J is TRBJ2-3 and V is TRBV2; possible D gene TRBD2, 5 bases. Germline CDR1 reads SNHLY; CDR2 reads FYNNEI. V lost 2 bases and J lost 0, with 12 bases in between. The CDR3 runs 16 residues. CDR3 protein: CASSESGFPSTDTQYF. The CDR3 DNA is TGTGCCAGCAGTGAATCGGGGTTCCCTAGCACAGATACGCAGTATTTT. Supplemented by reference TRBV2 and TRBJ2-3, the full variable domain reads EPEVTQTPSHQVTQMGQEVILRCVPISNHLYFYWYRQILGQKVEFLVSFYNNEISEKSEIFDDQFSVERPDGSNFTLKIRSTKLEDSAMYFCASSESGFPSTDTQYFGPGTRLTVL.

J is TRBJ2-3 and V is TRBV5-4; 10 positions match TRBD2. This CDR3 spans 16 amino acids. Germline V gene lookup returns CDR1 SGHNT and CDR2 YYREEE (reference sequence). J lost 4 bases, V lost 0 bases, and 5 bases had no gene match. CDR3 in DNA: TGTGCCAGCAGCTTGGCCGGAGCGGGAGGGCCAGATACGCAGTATTTT. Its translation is CASSLAGAGGPDTQYF.

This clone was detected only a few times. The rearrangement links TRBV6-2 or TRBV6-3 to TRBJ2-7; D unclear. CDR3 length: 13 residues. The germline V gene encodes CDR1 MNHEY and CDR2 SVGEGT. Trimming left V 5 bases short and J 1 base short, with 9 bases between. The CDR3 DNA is TGTGCCAGCAGTGGCAGCCTTTCCTACGAGCAGTACTTC. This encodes CASSGSLSYEQYF.

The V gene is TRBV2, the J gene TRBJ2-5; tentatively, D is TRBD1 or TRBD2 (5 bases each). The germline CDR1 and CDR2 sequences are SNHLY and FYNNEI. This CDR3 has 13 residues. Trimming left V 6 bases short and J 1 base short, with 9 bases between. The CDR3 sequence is CASRGEIQETQYF. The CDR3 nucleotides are TGTGCCAGCAGGGGGGAGATCCAAGAGACCCAGTACTTC.

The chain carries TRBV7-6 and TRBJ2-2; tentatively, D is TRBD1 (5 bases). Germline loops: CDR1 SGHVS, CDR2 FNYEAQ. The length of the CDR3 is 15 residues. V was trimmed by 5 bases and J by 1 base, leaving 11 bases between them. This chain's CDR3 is CASSPFDRNTGELFF. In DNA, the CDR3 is TGTGCCAGCAGCCCGTTCGACAGGAACACCGGGGAGCTGTTTTTT.

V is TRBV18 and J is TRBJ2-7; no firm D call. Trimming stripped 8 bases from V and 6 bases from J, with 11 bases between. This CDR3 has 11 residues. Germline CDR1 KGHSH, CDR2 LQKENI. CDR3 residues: CASPPRSEQYF. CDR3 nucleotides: TGTGCCAGCCCCCCGCGGAGCGAGCAGTACTTC.